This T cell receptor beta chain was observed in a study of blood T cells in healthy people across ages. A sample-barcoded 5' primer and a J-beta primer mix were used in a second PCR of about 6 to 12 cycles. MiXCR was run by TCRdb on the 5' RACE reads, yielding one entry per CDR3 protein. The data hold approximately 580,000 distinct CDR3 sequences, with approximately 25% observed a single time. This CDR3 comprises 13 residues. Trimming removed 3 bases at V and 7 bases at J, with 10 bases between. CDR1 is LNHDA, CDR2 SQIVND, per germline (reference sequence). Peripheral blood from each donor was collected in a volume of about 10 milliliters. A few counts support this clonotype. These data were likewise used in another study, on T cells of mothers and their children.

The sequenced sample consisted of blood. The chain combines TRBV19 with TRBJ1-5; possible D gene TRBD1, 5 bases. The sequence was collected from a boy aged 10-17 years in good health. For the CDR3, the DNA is TGTGCCAGTAGTATCGCAGGGCCCCAGCCCCAGCATTTT. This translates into CASSIAGPQPQHF.